The 10 T cell receptor beta chains below were found in one sample sequenced in a study of radiation and T cells in renal cell carcinoma. Documented time point: baseline pretreatment blood. The treatment was: 15 Gy SBRT to primary tumor, nephrectomy 4 weeks later. Repertoires were generated with immunoSEQ multiplex PCR, while TCRdb's copy carries only in-frame clones and drops some. This sample has approximately 150,000 clones; less than 90% occur once, and the top ten carry around 25%. The sample here was blood, taken from a patient whose treatment included radiotherapy and nephrectomy. The receptors derive from a woman aged 45-65 years with renal cell carcinoma.

The V call is TRBV5-1, the J call TRBJ2-5; D unclear. Per the germline V gene, CDR1 is SGHRS and CDR2 is YFSETQ. Trimming cost V 4 bases and J 0 bases, with 13 bases left between them. The CDR3 has 15 amino acids. The CDR3 sequence: CASSPPGRHQETQYF. The CDR3 region has the DNA TGCGCCAGCAGCCCACCTGGACGGCACCAAGAGACCCAGTACTTC.

The V gene is TRBV29-1, the J gene TRBJ1-2; the D is unclear. CDR3 size: 10 residues. V lost 5 bases to trimming and J lost 6 bases, with 7 bases between them. CDR1 is SQVTM and CDR2 is ANQGSEA in the germline V gene. The CDR3 bases are TGCAGCGTTACTCAGAATGGCTACACCTTC. Its protein product is CSVTQNGYTF.

The chain joins TRBV10-3 to TRBJ1-2; D gene uncertain. This CDR3 region has 14 residues. From germline, CDR1 is ENHRY and CDR2 SYGVKD. Trimming removed 7 bases from V and 6 bases from J, with 18 bases in between. The CDR3 loop is CAIMPHGVRNGYTF. DNA for the CDR3: TGTGCCATCATGCCGCACGGGGTCCGGAATGGCTACACCTTC.

The V and J genes are TRBV29-1 and TRBJ2-1; D gene uncertain. Germline assignment: CDR1 SQVTM and CDR2 ANQGSEA. The CDR3 length is 13 residues. The V end lost 5 bases, the J end lost 6 bases, and 14 bases lay between the germline ends. CDR3 bases: TGCAGCGTTCTCGCAGTGTCCCTCAATGAGCAGTTCTTC. It codes for CSVLAVSLNEQFF.

V and J are TRBV25-1 and TRBJ2-7; possible D gene TRBD1, 6 bases. CDR1 and CDR2 (germline): MGHDK, SYGVNS. This CDR3 comprises 13 residues. Trimming left V 8 bases short and J 2 bases short, with 13 bases between. CDR3 sequence: CASDQGHTYEQYF. DNA of the CDR3: TGTGCCAGCGATCAGGGGCACACCTACGAGCAGTACTTC.

The table lists this clone with a count of one. V is TRBV5-4 and J is TRBJ1-2, with 10 positions matching TRBD1. The CDR3 loop spans 16 amino acids. J was trimmed by 6 bases and V by 4 bases; bases with no gene match: 12. CDR1 and CDR2 (germline): SGHNT, YYREEE (reference sequence). The CDR3 DNA follows: TGTGCCAGCAGCGCGTCGACAGGGGGCTGGGGAAATGGCTACACCTTC. Translation gives CASSASTGGWGNGYTF. Full variable domain (remainder filled in from reference TRBV5-4 and TRBJ1-2): ETGVTQSPTHLIKTRGQQVTLRCSSQSGHNTVSWYQQALGQGPQFIFQYYREEENGRGNFPPRFSGLQFPNYSSELNVNALELDDSALYLCASSASTGGWGNGYTFGSGTRLTVV.

V is TRBV4-3 and J is TRBJ1-5; D is undetermined. Trimming took 6 bases from V and 4 from J, leaving 16 bases between them. The CDR3 spans 15 residues. Looked up from germline, CDR1 is LGHNA and CDR2 is YSLEER. The CDR3 bases are TGCGCCAGCAGTAAACAGTTTACTCTTAATCAGCCCCAGCATTTT. Its translation is CASSKQFTLNQPQHF.

The rearrangement links TRBV4-1 to TRBJ2-7; 7 bases match TRBD1. This CDR3 comprises 16 residues. Germline loops: CDR1 MGHRA, CDR2 YSYEKL. Trimming removed 7 bases from V and 1 base from J; junction bases left unmatched: 13. As DNA, the CDR3 is TGCGCCAGCACCACGGGGCCCGGGACAGAATCCTACGAGCAGTACTTC. This sequence encodes CASTTGPGTESYEQYF.

The chain recombines TRBV15 with TRBJ1-2; D call uncertain. Germline V gene sequence: CDR1 LNHNV, CDR2 YYDKDF (reference sequence). V lost 1 base, J lost 8 bases, and 17 bases lay in between. This CDR3 comprises 15 residues. The DNA for the CDR3 is TGTGCCACCAGCAGAGCTGCCAGTCACCTATTCGGCTACACCTTC. Translated, it gives CATSRAASHLFGYTF.

The rearrangement joins TRBV5-6 to TRBJ2-7, with 11 positions matching TRBD2. After removal of 3 bases from V and 0 bases from J, the junction contained 11 bases not matched to a gene. The CDR3 is 18 residues long. The germline V gene has CDR1 SGHDT and CDR2 YYEEEE. The CDR3 region is CASSSAGSTSGISYEQYF. The CDR3 bases are TGTGCCAGCAGCTCGGCAGGGTCGACTAGCGGGATCTCCTACGAGCAGTACTTC.